This section outlines one T cell receptor beta chain sequence together with its context. The sample comes from a study of blood T cell repertoires in COVID-19. Looking at the study overall: Italy, Spain and the United States were the sources of the convalescent and acute COVID-19 samples. Nucleic acid was either cDNA or gDNA, and it came from T cells, B-cell-depleted T cells, or PBMCs.

Original data processing: Reference gene primers were amplified, and this amplification served to estimate nucleated cell counts. Only in-frame clones appear in the TCRdb table, and some are missing; sequencing was by immunoSEQ multiplex PCR. D and trimming come from the DNA, and the V and J calls and clone size come from that table. The repertoire includes roughly 100,000 clones, approximately 80% of them detected once, and approximately 10% sits in the top ten. This CDR3 has 15 amino acids. CDR1 is SGDLS, CDR2 YYNGEE, per germline. The junction had 3 bases not matched to a gene; V was cut back by 3 bases and J by 0 bases.

V and J are TRBV9 and TRBJ1-3, with 7 bases fitting TRBD1. The clonotype comes from a woman of 80 years or more with acute or convalescent COVID-19. The sequencing input was peripheral blood. The CDR3 sequence is CASSGQGYSGNTIYF. The CDR3 DNA reads TGTGCCAGCAGCGGACAGGGTTACTCTGGAAACACCATATATTTT.